Sequencing of this TCR beta chain was carried out in a study of CD8+CD57+ T cells in acquired aplastic anemia. As for the study in general: Sorted CD4+ and CD8+ cell DNA averaged around 3.5 ug.

For CDR3 and TCR beta VDJ profiling, genomic DNA was the template used. TCRdb re-called the reads with MiXCR, one entry per CDR3 protein. The data contain hundreds of thousands of distinct CDR3 sequences, about 70% of them singletons. This CDR3 is built from 12 residues. V was cut by 9 bases and J by 6 bases, with 15 bases left in between. In germline, CDR1 is SNHLY, CDR2 FYNNEI. The V and J genes are TRBV2 and TRBJ2-7; no firm D call. Sequenced sample: sorted CD4+, CD8+, or CD8+CD57+ T cells (not recorded which) from PBMCs. The receptor was derived from a human donor in good health, serving as a control. Written as DNA, the CDR3 is TGTGCCAGTGACCCGGAAATGGGCGAGCAGTACTTC. Protein: CASDPEMGEQYF.